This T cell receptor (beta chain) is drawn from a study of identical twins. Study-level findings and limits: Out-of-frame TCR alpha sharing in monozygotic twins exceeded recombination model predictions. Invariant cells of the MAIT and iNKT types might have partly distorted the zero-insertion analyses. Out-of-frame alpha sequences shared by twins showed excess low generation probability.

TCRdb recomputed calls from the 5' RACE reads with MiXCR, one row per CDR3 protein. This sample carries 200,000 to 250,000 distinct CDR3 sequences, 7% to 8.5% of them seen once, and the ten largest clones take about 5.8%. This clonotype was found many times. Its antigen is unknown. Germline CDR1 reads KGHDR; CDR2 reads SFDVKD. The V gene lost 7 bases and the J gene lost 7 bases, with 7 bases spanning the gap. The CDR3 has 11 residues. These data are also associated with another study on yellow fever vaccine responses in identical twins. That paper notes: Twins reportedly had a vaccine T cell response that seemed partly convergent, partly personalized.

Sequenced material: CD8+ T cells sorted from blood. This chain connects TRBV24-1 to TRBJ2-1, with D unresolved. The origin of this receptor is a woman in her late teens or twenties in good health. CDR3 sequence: CATSQVNEQFF. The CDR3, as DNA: TGTGCCACCAGCCAAGTGAATGAGCAGTTCTTC.